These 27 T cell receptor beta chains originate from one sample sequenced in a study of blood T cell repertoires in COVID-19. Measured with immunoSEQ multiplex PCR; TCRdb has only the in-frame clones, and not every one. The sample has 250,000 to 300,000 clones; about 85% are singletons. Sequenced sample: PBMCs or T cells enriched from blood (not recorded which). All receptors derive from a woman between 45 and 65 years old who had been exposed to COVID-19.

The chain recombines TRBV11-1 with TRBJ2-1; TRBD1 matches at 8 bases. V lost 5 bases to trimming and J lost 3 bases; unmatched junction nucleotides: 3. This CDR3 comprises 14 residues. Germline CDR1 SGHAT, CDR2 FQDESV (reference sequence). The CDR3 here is CASSPGTGYNEQFF. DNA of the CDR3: TGTGCCAGCAGCCCCGGGACAGGCTACAATGAGCAGTTCTTC.

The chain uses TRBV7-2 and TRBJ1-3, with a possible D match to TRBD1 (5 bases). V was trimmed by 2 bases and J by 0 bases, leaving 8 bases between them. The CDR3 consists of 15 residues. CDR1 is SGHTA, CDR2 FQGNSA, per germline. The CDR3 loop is CASSLSRGSGNTIYF. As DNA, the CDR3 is TGTGCCAGCAGCTTATCAAGGGGCTCTGGAAACACCATATATTTT.

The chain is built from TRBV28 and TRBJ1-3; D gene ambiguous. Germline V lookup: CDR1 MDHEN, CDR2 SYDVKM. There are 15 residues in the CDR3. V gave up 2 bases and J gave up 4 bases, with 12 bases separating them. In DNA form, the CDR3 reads TGTGCCAGCAGTTTAGACCCCTCAGGAGGAAACACCATATATTTT. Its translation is CASSLDPSGGNTIYF.

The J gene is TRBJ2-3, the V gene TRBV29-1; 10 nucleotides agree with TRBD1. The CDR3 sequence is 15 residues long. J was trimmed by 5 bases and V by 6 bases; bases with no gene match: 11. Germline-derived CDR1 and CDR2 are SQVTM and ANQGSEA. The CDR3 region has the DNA TGCAGCGTCCGGGACAGGGGCGCGGGGGGAGATACGCAGTATTTT. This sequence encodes CSVRDRGAGGDTQYF.

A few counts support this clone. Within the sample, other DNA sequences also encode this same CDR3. The CDR3 region has the DNA TGTGCCAGCAGTCTTAGGACAGGGGCCCCTGAAGCTTTCTTT. It is translated as CASSLRTGAPEAFF. The rearrangement links TRBV28 to TRBJ1-1; 9 bases line up with TRBD1. This CDR3 is built from 14 residues. Germline assignment: CDR1 MDHEN and CDR2 SYDVKM. J was trimmed by 6 bases and V by 5 bases; bases with no gene match: 7.

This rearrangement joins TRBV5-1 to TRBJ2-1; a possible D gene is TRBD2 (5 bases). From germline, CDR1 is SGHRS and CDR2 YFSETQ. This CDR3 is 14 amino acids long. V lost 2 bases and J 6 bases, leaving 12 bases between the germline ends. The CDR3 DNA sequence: TGCGCCAGCAGCTTCGGGGATGTGGGCAATGAGCAGTTCTTC. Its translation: CASSFGDVGNEQFF. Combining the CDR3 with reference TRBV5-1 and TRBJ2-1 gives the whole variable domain KAGVTQTPRYLIKTRGQQVTLSCSPISGHRSVSWYQQTPGQGLQFLFEYFSETQRNKGNFPGRFSGRQFSNSRSEMNVSTLELGDSALYLCASSFGDVGNEQFFGPGTRLTVL.

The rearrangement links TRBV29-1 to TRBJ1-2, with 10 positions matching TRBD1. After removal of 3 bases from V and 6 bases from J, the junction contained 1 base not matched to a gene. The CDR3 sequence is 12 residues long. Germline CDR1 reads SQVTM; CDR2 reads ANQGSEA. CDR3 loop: CSVDGTGDGYTF. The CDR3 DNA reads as TGCAGCGTTGACGGGACAGGGGATGGCTACACCTTC.

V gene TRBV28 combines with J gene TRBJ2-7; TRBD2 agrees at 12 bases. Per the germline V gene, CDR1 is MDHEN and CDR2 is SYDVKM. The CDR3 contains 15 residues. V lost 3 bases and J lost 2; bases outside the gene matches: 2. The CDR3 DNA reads TGTGCCAGCAGTTTCGGACTAGCGGGGACCTACGAGCAGTACTTC. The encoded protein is CASSFGLAGTYEQYF.

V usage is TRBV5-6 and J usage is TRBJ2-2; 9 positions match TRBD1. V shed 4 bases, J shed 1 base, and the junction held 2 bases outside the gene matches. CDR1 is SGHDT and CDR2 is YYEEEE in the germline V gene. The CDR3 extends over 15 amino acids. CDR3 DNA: TGTGCCAGCAGCCCGGGACAGGGGAACACCGGGGAGCTGTTTTTT. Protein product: CASSPGQGNTGELFF.

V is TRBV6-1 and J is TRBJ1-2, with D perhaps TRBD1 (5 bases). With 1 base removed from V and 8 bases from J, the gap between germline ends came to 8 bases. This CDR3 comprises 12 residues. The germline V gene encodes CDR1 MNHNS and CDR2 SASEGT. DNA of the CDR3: TGTGCCAGCAGTGAAGGACAGACCGGCTACACCTTC. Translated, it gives CASSEGQTGYTF.

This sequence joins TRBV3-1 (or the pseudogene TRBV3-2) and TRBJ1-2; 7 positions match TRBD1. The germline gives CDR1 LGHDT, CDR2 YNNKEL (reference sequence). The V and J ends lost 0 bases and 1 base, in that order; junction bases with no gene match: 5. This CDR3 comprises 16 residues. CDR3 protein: CASSQDLGQYNYGYTF. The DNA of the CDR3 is TGTGCCAGCAGCCAAGATTTGGGACAGTATAACTATGGCTACACCTTC.

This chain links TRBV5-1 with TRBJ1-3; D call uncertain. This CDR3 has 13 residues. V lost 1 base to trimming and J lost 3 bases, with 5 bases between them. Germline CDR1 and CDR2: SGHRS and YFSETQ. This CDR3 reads CASSLRVGNTIYF. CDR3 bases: TGCGCCAGCAGCTTGAGAGTTGGAAACACCATATATTTT.

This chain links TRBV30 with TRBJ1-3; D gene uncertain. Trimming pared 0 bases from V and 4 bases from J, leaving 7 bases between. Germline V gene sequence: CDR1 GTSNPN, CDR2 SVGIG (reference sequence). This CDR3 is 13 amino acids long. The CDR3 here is CAWSVTVGNTIYF. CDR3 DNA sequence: TGTGCCTGGAGTGTCACGGTAGGAAACACCATATATTTT.

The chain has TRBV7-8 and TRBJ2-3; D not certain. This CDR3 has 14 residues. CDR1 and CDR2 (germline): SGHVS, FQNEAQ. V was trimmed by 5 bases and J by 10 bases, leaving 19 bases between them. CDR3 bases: TGTGCCAGCAGCCTAAGATTGCGCCTTGGAGCGCAGTATTTT. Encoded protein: CASSLRLRLGAQYF.

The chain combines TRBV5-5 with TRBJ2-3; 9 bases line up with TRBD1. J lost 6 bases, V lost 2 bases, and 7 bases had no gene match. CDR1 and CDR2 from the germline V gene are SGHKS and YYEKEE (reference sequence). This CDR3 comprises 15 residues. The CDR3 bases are TGTGCCAGCAGCTTCCGGGACAGGGACTCCGATACGCAGTATTTT. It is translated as CASSFRDRDSDTQYF.

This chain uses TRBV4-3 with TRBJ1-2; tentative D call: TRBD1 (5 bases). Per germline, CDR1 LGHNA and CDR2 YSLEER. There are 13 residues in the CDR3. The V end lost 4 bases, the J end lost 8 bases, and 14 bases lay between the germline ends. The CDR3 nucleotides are TGCGCCAGCAGCCGCGGAGGGGCAGGGGGCTACACCTTC. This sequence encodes CASSRGGAGGYTF.

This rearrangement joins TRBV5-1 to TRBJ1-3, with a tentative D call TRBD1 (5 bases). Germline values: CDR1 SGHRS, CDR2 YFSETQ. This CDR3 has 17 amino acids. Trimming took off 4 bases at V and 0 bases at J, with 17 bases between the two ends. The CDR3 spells CASSPLLSQGSGNTIYF. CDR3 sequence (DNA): TGCGCCAGCAGCCCGCTTCTTTCCCAGGGCTCTGGAAACACCATATATTTT.

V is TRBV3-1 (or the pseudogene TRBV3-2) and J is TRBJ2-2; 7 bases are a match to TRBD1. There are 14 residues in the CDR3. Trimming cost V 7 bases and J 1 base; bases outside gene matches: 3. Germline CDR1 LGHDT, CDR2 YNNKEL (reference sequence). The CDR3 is CASTRTGNTGELFF. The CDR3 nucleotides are TGTGCCAGCACTAGGACAGGGAACACCGGGGAGCTGTTTTTT.

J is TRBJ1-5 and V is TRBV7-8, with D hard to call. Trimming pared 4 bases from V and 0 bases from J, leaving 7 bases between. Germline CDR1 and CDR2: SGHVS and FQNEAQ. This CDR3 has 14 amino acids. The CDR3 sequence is CASSSSNSNQPQHF. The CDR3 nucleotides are TGTGCCAGCAGCTCGAGTAATAGCAATCAGCCCCAGCATTTT.

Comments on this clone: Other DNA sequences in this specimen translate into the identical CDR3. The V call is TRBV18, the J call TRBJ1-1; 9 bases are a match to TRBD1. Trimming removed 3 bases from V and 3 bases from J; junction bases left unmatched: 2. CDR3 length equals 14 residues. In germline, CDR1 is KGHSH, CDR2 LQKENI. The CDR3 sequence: CASSPRTGDTEAFF. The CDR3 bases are TGTGCCAGCTCACCTCGGACAGGGGACACTGAAGCTTTCTTT.

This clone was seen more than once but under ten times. The CDR3 is CASSPRTGNYGYTF. Written as DNA, the CDR3 is TGTGCCAGCAGCCCCAGGACAGGGAACTATGGCTACACCTTC. The V gene is TRBV7-8, the J gene TRBJ1-2, with TRBD1 matching 8 bases. V lost 5 bases to trimming and J lost 2 bases; unmatched junction nucleotides: 4. CDR3 length: 14 residues. The germline CDR1 and CDR2 sequences are SGHVS and FQNEAQ.

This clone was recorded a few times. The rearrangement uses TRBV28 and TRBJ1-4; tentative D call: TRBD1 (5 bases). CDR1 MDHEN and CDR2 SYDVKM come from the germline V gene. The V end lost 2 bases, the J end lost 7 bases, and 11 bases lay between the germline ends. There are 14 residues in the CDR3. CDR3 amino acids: CASSLKGRGEKLFF. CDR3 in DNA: TGTGCCAGCAGTTTAAAGGGGCGCGGTGAAAAACTGTTTTTT.

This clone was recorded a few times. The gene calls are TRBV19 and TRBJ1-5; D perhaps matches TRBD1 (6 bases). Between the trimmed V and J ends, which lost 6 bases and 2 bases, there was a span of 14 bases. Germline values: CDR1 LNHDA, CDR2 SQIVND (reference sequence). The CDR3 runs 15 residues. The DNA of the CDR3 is TGTGCCAGTAGCGCATACAGGGCGGGCAATCAGCCCCAGCATTTT. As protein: CASSAYRAGNQPQHF.

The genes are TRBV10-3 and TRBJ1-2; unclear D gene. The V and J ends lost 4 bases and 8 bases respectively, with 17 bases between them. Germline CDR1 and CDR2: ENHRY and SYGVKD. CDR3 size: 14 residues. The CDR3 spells CAISGSTSPGGYTF. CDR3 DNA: TGTGCCATCAGTGGGAGCACCTCCCCCGGGGGCTACACCTTC.

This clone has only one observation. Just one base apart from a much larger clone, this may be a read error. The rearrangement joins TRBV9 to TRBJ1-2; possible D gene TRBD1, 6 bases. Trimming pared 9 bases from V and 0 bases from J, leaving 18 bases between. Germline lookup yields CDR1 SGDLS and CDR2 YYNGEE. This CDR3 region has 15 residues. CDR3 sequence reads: CANSPQGTPNYGYTF. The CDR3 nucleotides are TGTGCCAACAGTCCCCAGGGGACACCTAACTATGGCTACACCTTC.

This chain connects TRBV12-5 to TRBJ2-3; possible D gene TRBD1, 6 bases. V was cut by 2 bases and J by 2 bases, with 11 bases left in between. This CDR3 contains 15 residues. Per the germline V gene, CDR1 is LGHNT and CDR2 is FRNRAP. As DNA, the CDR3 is TGTGCTAGTGGTTTGACAGGGTTAGCCACAGATACGCAGTATTTT. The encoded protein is CASGLTGLATDTQYF.

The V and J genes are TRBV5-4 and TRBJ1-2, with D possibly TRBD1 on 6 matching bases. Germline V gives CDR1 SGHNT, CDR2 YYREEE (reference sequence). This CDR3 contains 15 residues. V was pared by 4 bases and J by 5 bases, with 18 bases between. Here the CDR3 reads CASSPDSPILYGYTF. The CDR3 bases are TGTGCCAGCAGCCCGGACAGCCCTATTTTATATGGCTACACCTTC.